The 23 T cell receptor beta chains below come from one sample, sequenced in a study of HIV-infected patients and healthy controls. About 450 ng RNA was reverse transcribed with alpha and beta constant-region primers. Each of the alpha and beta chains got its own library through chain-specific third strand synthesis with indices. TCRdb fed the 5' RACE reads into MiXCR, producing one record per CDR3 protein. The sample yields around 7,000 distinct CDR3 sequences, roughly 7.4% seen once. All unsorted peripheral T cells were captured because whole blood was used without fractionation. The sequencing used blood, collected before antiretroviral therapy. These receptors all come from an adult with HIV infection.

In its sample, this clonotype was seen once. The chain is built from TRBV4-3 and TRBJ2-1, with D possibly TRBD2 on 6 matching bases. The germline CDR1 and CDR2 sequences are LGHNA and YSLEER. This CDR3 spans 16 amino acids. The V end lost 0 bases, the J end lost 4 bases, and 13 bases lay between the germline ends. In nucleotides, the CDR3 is TGCGCCAGCAGCCAAGAATGGAAACTAGCTTACAATGAGCAGTTCTTC. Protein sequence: CASSQEWKLAYNEQFF.

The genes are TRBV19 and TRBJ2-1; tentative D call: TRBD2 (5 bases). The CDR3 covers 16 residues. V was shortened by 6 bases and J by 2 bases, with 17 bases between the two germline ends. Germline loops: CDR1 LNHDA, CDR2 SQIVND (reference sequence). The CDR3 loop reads CASRGNKDLAYNEQFF. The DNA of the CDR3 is TGTGCCAGTAGGGGGAATAAGGACTTAGCCTACAATGAGCAGTTCTTC.

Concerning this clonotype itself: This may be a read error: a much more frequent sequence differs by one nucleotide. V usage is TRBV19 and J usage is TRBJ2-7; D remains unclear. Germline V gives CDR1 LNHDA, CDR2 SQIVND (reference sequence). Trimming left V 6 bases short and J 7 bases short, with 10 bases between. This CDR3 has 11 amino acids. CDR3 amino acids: CASSTDLEQYF. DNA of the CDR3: TGTGCCAGTAGCACGGACCTGGAGCAGTACTTC.

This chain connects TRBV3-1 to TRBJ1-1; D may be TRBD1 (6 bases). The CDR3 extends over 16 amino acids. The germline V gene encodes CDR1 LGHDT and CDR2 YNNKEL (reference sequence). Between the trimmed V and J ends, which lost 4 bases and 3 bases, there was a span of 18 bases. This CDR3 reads CASSPTGTIGYTEAFF. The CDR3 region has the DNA TGTGCCAGCAGCCCCACAGGGACAATTGGGTACACTGAAGCTTTCTTT.

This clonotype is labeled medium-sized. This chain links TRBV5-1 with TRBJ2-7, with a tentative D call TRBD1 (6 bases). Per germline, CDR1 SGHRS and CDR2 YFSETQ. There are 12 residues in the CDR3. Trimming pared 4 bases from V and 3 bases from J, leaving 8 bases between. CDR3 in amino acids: CASSPDSYEQYF. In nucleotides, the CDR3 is TGCGCCAGCAGCCCGGACAGCTACGAGCAGTACTTC.

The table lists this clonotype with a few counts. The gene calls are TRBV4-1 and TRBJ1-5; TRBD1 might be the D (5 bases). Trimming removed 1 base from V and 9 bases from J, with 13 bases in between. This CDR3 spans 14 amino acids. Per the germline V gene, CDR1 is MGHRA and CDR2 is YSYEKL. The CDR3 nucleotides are TGCGCCAGCAGCCAAGTAGAACGGGGGGGGCCCCAGCATTTT. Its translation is CASSQVERGGPQHF.

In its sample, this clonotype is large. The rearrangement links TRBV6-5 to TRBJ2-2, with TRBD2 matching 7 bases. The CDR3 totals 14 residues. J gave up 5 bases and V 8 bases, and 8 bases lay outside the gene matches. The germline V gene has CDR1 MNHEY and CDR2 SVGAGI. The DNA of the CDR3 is TGTGCCAGCCGGTCAGCGGGGAAAACCGGGGAGCTGTTTTTT. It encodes CASRSAGKTGELFF.

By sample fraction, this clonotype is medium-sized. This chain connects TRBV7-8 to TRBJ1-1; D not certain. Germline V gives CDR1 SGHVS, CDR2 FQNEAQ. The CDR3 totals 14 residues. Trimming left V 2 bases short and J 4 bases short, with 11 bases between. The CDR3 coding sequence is TGTGCCAGCAGCTTAAGGGCCGGCGGCACTGAAGCTTTCTTT. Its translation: CASSLRAGGTEAFF. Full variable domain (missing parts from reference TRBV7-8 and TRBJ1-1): GAGVSQSPRYKVAKRGQDVALRCDPISGHVSLFWYQQALGQGPEFLTYFQNEAQLDKSGLPSDRFFAERPEGSVSTLKIQRTQQEDSAVYLCASSLRAGGTEAFFGQGTRLTVV.

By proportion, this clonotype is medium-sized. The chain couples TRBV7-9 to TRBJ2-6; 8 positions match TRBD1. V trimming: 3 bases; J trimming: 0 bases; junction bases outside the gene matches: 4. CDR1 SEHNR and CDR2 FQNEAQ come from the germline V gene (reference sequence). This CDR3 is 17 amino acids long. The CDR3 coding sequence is TGTGCCAGCAGCTTTTCAGGGGGCTTCTCTGGGGCCAACGTCCTGACTTTC. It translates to CASSFSGGFSGANVLTF.

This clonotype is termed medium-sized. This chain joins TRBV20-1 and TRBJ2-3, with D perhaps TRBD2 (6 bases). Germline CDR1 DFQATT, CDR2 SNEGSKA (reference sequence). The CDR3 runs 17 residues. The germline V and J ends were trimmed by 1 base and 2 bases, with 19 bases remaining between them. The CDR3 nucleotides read TGCAGTGCTAGAGCACGGGGTGTGGGGGGTTTCACAGATACGCAGTATTTT. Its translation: CSARARGVGGFTDTQYF.

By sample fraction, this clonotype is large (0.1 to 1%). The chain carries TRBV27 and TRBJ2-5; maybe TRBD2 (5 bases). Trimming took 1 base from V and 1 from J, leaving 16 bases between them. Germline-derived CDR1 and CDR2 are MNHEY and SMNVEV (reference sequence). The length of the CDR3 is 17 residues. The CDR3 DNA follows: TGTGCCAGCAGTTTATTGGCAGGACTCGGGGTCCAAGAGACCCAGTACTTC. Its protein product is CASSLLAGLGVQETQYF.

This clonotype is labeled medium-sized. DNA for the CDR3: TGTGCCAGCGATGTTCGGGAGGGCACAGATACGCAGTATTTT. This translates into CASDVREGTDTQYF. The rearrangement uses TRBV2 and TRBJ2-3, with 7 positions matching TRBD2. Looked up from germline, CDR1 is SNHLY and CDR2 is FYNNEI. V shed 8 bases and J 1 base; nucleotides not matched to a gene: 6. There are 14 residues in the CDR3. Complete variable domain (other parts from reference TRBV2 and TRBJ2-3): EPEVTQTPSHQVTQMGQEVILRCVPISNHLYFYWYRQILGQKVEFLVSFYNNEISEKSEIFDDQFSVERPDGSNFTLKIRSTKLEDSAMYFCASDVREGTDTQYFGPGTRLTVL.

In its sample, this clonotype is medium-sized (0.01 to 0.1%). CDR3 nucleotide sequence: TGTGCCAGCAGTGAACGAGGAAGGGTCGATGAGCAGTTCTTC. Its protein is CASSERGRVDEQFF. The chain joins TRBV2 to TRBJ2-1; no clear D. The CDR3 is 14 residues long. Germline CDR1 SNHLY, CDR2 FYNNEI. The V and J ends lost 2 bases and 8 bases respectively, with 13 bases between them.

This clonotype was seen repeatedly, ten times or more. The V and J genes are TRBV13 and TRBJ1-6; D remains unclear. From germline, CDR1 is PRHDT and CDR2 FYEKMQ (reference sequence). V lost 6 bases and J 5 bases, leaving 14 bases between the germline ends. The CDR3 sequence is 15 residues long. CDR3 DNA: TGTGCCAGCAGAGAGTTCGAGAGAAATAATTCACCCCTCCACTTT. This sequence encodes CASREFERNNSPLHF.

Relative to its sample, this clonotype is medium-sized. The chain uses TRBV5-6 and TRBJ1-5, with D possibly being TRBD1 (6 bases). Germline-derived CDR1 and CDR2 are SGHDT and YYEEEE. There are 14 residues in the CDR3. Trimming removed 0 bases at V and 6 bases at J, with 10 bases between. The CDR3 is CASSLAGGGQPQHF. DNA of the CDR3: TGTGCCAGCAGCTTGGCTGGGGGCGGTCAGCCCCAGCATTTT.

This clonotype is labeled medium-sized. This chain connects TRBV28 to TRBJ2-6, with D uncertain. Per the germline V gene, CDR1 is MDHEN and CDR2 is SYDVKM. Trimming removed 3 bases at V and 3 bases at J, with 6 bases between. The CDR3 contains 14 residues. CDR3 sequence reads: CASSFENGANVLTF. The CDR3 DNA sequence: TGTGCCAGCAGTTTTGAGAATGGGGCCAACGTCCTGACTTTC.

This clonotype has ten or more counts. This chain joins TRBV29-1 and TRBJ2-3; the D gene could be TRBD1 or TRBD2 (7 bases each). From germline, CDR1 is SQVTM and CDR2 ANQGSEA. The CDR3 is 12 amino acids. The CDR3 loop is CTGGGATDTQYF. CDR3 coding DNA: TGCACAGGGGGAGGGGCCACAGATACGCAGTATTTT.

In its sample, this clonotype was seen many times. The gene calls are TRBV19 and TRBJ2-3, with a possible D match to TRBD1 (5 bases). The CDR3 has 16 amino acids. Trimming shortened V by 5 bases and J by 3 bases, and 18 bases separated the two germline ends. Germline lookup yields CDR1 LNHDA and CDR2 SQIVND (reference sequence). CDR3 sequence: CASSLQALYSTDTQYF. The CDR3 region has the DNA TGTGCCAGTAGTCTACAGGCATTATATAGTACAGATACGCAGTATTTT.

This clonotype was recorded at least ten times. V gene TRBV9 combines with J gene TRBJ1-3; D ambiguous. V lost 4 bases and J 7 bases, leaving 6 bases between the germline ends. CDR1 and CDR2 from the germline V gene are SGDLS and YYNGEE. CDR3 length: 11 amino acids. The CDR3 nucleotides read TGTGCCAGCAGCCGTGATAACACCATATATTTT. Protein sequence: CASSRDNTIYF.

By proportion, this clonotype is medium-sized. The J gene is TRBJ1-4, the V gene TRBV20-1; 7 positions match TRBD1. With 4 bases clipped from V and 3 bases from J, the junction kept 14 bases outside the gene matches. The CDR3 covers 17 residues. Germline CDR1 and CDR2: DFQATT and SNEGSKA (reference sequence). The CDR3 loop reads CSAIRQGTMGANEKLFF. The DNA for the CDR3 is TGCAGTGCTATCAGACAGGGCACGATGGGAGCTAATGAAAAACTGTTTTTT.

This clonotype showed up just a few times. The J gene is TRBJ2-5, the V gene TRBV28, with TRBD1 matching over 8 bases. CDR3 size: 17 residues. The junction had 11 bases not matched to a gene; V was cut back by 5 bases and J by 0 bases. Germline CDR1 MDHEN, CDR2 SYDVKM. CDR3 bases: TGTGCCAGCAGTCAACCCTGGGACAGGTCATACCAAGAGACCCAGTACTTC. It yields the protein CASSQPWDRSYQETQYF.

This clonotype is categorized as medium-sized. The CDR3 here is CATGTDTNTEAFF. CDR3 nucleotides: TGTGCCACCGGGACGGACACAAACACTGAAGCTTTCTTT. The V and J genes are TRBV10-3 and TRBJ1-1; D might be TRBD1 (5 bases). The CDR3 loop spans 13 amino acids. The V end was cut by 10 bases, the J end by 2 bases, with 14 bases between. The V gene's germline CDR1 is ENHRY and CDR2 SYGVKD.

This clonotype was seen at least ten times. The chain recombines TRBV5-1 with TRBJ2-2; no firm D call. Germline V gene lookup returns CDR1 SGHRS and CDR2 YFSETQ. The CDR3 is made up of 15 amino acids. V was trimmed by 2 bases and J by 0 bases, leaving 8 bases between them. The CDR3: CASSFQDANTGELFF. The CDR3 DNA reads TGCGCCAGCAGCTTCCAGGACGCGAACACCGGGGAGCTGTTTTTT.